The rows below give T cell receptor beta chains drawn from one sample of a study of STAT5B mutations in CD4+ large granular lymphocyte leukemia. Assay used: immunoSEQ multiplex PCR; TCRdb lists only in-frame clones, some missing. The sample gives 25,000 to 30,000 clones, roughly 79% of which show up once; over 0.3% is in the top ten. The sample taken for sequencing was CD4+ T cells from blood buffy coats. The source is a human donor in good health. Each CDR3 is given with its conserved first and last residue. Fields, in order: CDR3 protein, CDR3 DNA, J gene, V gene, D gene, clone size. A D gene is named only where the DNA matches it firmly. Size is omitted from some rows. Given values are once, few, many or a class for expanded clones.

CASMSLAGGGETQYF	TGTGCCAGCATGAGTTTGGCGGGGGGGGGAGAGACCCAGTACTTC	TRBJ2-5	TRBV28	TRBD2	NA
CASSQAPANEQFF	TGTGCCAGCAGCCAAGCACCCGCCAATGAGCAGTTCTTC	TRBJ2-1	TRBV7-2	NA	NA
CASTRLWETQYF	TGTGCCAGCACCCGGTTGTGGGAGACCCAGTACTTC	TRBJ2-5	TRBV6-1	NA	NA
CASSVDGRGYGYTF	TGTGCCAGCAGCGTAGACGGCAGGGGCTATGGCTACACCTTC	TRBJ1-2	TRBV9	NA	NA
CASSQDHRALRDTQYF	TGCGCCAGCAGCCAAGATCACAGGGCCTTAAGAGATACGCAGTATTTT	TRBJ2-3	TRBV4-3	NA	NA
CASSLVGTGDGYTF	TGTGCCAGCAGCTTAGTAGGGACAGGGGATGGCTACACCTTC	TRBJ1-2	TRBV7-6	TRBD1	NA
CSVVRGGDYGYTF	TGCAGCGTTGTCAGGGGGGGGGACTATGGCTACACCTTC	TRBJ1-2	TRBV29-1	TRBD1	NA
CASSREGVRGTYEQYF	TGTGCCAGCAGCCGGGAAGGTGTGCGGGGAACCTACGAGCAGTACTTC	TRBJ2-7	TRBV5-4	NA	NA
CASSQGGESTEAFF	TGTGCCAGCAGCCAGGGGGGGGAGAGCACTGAAGCTTTCTTT	TRBJ1-1	TRBV5-4	TRBD1	NA
CASSQPGRNSPLHF	TGTGCCAGCAGCCAGCCGGGACGGAATTCACCCCTCCACTTT	TRBJ1-6	TRBV7-6	NA	NA
CASSYSASGYTDTQYF	TGTGCCAGCAGTTACTCGGCTAGCGGCTACACAGATACGCAGTATTTT	TRBJ2-3	TRBV6-6	TRBD2	NA
CASSLGTSGTNEQFF	TGTGCCAGCAGCCTCGGGACTAGCGGGACGAATGAGCAGTTCTTC	TRBJ2-1	TRBV7-3	TRBD2	NA
CASSLIPSGGPVQETQYF	TGCGCCAGCAGCTTGATTCCCTCCGGGGGGCCTGTCCAAGAGACCCAGTACTTC	TRBJ2-5	TRBV5-1	NA	NA
CASSPLQRRVHEKLFF	TGTGCCAGCTCACCACTCCAACGCAGGGTGCATGAAAAACTGTTTTTT	TRBJ1-4	TRBV18	NA	once
CAISVEGWETQYF	TGTGCCATCAGTGTAGAAGGGTGGGAGACCCAGTACTTC	TRBJ2-5	TRBV10-3	NA	NA
CASSFGILSSYGYTF	TGTGCCAGCAGTTTCGGGATACTCTCATCCTATGGCTACACCTTC	TRBJ1-2	TRBV6-5	NA	NA
CASSQGVEGGAKNIQYF	TGCGCCAGCAGCCAAGGAGTAGAGGGGGGAGCCAAAAACATTCAGTACTTC	TRBJ2-4	TRBV4-3	NA	NA
CASSATGTWGETQYF	TGTGCCAGCAGTGCTACCGGGACCTGGGGCGAGACCCAGTACTTC	TRBJ2-5	TRBV2	NA	once
CASSREGDGGELFF	TGTGCCAGCAGCCGTGAGGGGGATGGCGGGGAGCTGTTTTTT	TRBJ2-2	TRBV5-4	NA	NA
CASSQEGRRYF	TGCGCCAGCAGCCAAGAAGGAAGGCGGTACTTC	TRBJ2-7	TRBV4-1	NA	NA
CASRRGSSTERGLLYTF	TGTGCCAGCCGGCGGGGGTCCTCGACCGAACGCGGGCTGCTCTACACCTTC	TRBJ1-2	TRBV19	NA	few
CASSPPVGFNEQFF	TGTGCCAGCTCACCACCAGTCGGTTTCAATGAGCAGTTCTTC	TRBJ2-1	TRBV18	NA	once
CASSLGYEQFF	TGTGCCAGCAGCTTAGGGTATGAGCAGTTCTTC	TRBJ2-1	TRBV11-3	NA	NA
CASSLDTTYNEQFF	TGTGCCAGCAGCTTAGATACCACCTACAATGAGCAGTTCTTC	TRBJ2-1	TRBV7-9	NA	NA
CASSLGTGWDTGELFF	TGTGCCAGCAGCTTAGGGACAGGGTGGGACACCGGGGAGCTGTTTTTT	TRBJ2-2	TRBV7-6	TRBD1	NA
CASSKGQGNGELFF	TGCGCCAGCAGCAAGGGACAGGGGAACGGGGAGCTGTTTTTT	TRBJ2-2	TRBV5-1	TRBD1	NA
CSVEVGVGQGLKRLFF	TGCAGCGTTGAAGTTGGCGTGGGACAGGGTCTCAAGAGGCTGTTTTTT	TRBJ1-4	TRBV29-1	TRBD1	NA
CASSPSSPGGYTF	TGTGCCAGCAGTCCGAGCAGTCCCGGTGGCTACACCTTC	TRBJ1-2	TRBV6-1	NA	NA
CASSLKLGLAGGLPREQYF	TGCGCCAGCAGCTTAAAATTGGGACTAGCGGGAGGTCTACCGAGGGAGCAGTACTTC	TRBJ2-7	TRBV5-1	TRBD2	NA
CASRPPQGHYGYTF	TGTGCCAGCAGACCCCCACAGGGCCACTATGGCTACACCTTC	TRBJ1-2	TRBV28	NA	NA
CASRRTSGLGQQNTGELFF	TGTGCCAGCAGGCGTACGTCAGGACTGGGACAGCAGAACACCGGGGAGCTGTTTTTT	TRBJ2-2	TRBV27	TRBD1	NA
CASSQFRLGYNEQFF	TGTGCCAGCAGCCAATTCCGGCTTGGTTACAATGAGCAGTTCTTC	TRBJ2-1	TRBV14	NA	NA
CASSPSWGQENSPLHF	TGTGCCAGCAGCCCTAGTTGGGGACAGGAGAATTCACCCCTCCACTTT	TRBJ1-6	TRBV11-2	TRBD1	NA
CASSRQRTGASTDTQYF	TGTGCCAGCTCACGGCAGAGGACAGGAGCCAGCACAGATACGCAGTATTTT	TRBJ2-3	TRBV18	TRBD1	NA
CASSLESGRETQYF	TGCGCCAGCAGCTTGGAAAGCGGGAGGGAGACCCAGTACTTC	TRBJ2-5	TRBV5-1	TRBD2	NA
CASSVRTGDNSPLHF	TGTGCCAGCAGTGTGAGGACAGGGGATAATTCACCCCTCCACTTT	TRBJ1-6	TRBV6-1	TRBD1	NA
CASSLVGLAGGPTLF	TGTGCCAGCAGCTTAGTAGGACTAGCGGGGGGGCCCACCCTCTTC	TRBJ2-1	TRBV7-9	TRBD2	once
CASSPTSGASETQYF	TGCGCCAGCAGCCCGACTAGCGGAGCATCCGAGACCCAGTACTTC	TRBJ2-5	TRBV5-1	TRBD2	NA
CASSLVWETQYF	TGTGCCAGCAGCTTAGTGTGGGAGACCCAGTACTTC	TRBJ2-5	TRBV6-5	NA	NA
CASSLPGTGGYGYTF	TGTGCCAGCAGTCTCCCCGGGACAGGGGGGTATGGCTACACCTTC	TRBJ1-2	TRBV28	TRBD1	NA
CASSSRAMNTEAFF	TGTGCCAGCAGCTCCAGGGCGATGAACACTGAAGCTTTCTTT	TRBJ1-1	TRBV11-2	NA	few
CASQIGTTDTQYF	TGTGCCAGCCAAATAGGTACCACAGATACGCAGTATTTT	TRBJ2-3	TRBV2	NA	NA
CASSQGYGGSPLHF	TGCGCCAGCAGCCAAGGTTACGGCGGCTCACCCCTCCACTTT	TRBJ1-6	TRBV4-1	NA	NA
CASSLSPTGNNQPQHF	TGTGCCAGCAGTTTATCGCCCACCGGAAATAATCAGCCCCAGCATTTT	TRBJ1-5	TRBV27	NA	NA